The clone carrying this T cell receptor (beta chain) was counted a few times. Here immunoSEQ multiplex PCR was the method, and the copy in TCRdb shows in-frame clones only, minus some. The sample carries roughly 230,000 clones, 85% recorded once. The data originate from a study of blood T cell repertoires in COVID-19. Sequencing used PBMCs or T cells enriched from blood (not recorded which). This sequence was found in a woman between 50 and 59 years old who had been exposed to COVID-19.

CDR3 amino acids: CASSYSSGGSDTQYF. CDR3 in DNA: TGTGCCAGCAGTTACTCTAGCGGGGGGTCAGATACGCAGTATTTT. The chain combines TRBV6-5 with TRBJ2-3, with 10 bases that match TRBD2. V lost 0 bases and J lost 4; bases outside the gene matches: 1. This CDR3 is built from 15 residues. Germline V gene sequence: CDR1 MNHEY, CDR2 SVGAGI.